The source of this T cell receptor (beta chain) is a study of radiotherapy plus CTLA-4 blockade in lung cancer. In chemo-refractory metastatic non-small-cell lung cancer, patients got ipilimumab CTLA-4 blockade together with focal radiation. The germline V gene has CDR1 SGHTA and CDR2 FQGNSA. CDR3 length equals 15 residues. V lost 2 bases and J lost 2, with 10 bases in between. The protocol was immunoSEQ multiplex PCR, while the TCRdb copy is restricted to in-frame clones and leaves out a portion. The data show about 45,000 clones, 70% to 80% seen once. The chain uses TRBV7-2 and TRBJ1-5, with D uncertain. The sequenced sample was peripheral blood, obtained from a patient treated with radiotherapy plus ipilimumab. The sequence was collected from a human donor with non-small cell lung cancer who had stable disease on radiotherapy plus ipilimumab. For the CDR3, the DNA is TGTGCCAGCAGCTTATTTCTAGCGGGCAATCAGCCCCAGCATTTT. Protein sequence: CASSLFLAGNQPQHF.